Only one count was recorded for the clone carrying this T cell receptor (beta chain). Its antigen is unknown. It was with random hexamers that about 0.45 to 1 ug RNA was reverse transcribed. TCRdb passed the immunoSEQ multiplex PCR reads through MiXCR, listing each CDR3 protein once. The sample consists of some 99,000 distinct CDR3 sequences, around 94% of them appearing once. V gave up 1 base and J gave up 2 bases, with 9 bases separating them. This CDR3 is built from 13 residues. Germline CDR1 GTSNPN, CDR2 SVGIG (reference sequence). The data derive from a study of CD8 T cells in Susac syndrome. Study conclusions and caveats: In Susac syndrome, CD4+ T cell repertoires lacked any clonal expansion.

This TCR was sampled from a human donor with Susac syndrome. Sequenced material: CD4+ T cells from PBMCs. The genes are TRBV30 and TRBJ2-7, with a weak D call TRBD1 (5 bases). CDR3 loop: CAWSGLRAYEQYF. As DNA, the CDR3 is TGTGCCTGGAGTGGACTCAGGGCCTACGAGCAGTACTTC. Complete variable domain (other parts from reference TRBV30 and TRBJ2-7): SQTIHQWPATLVQPVGSPLSLECTVEGTSNPNLYWYRQAAGRGLQLLFYSVGIGQISSEVPQNLSASRPQDRQFILSSKKLLLSDSGFYLCAWSGLRAYEQYFGPGTRLTVT.